The 18 T cell receptor beta chains presented below share a single source sample, sequenced in a study of blood T cell repertoires in COVID-19 (dated by TCRdb to the early 2020s). The method was the immunoSEQ multiplex PCR assay. Held by TCRdb, this immuneACCESS table contains in-frame sequences only and omits some clones. Under half of the omission traces to an unresolved V gene where checked; the cause of the rest is unknown. Present in this sample are 200,000 or so clones, over 60% of which were seen just once. Less than 7% of the sample rests with the top ten. Sequenced: peripheral blood. The receptors originated from a woman aged 70-85 years with acute or convalescent COVID-19.

The chain recombines TRBV10-1 with TRBJ2-1; D is possibly TRBD2 (6 bases). This CDR3 region has 14 residues. V was trimmed by 4 bases and J by 5 bases, leaving 12 bases between them. Germline-derived CDR1 and CDR2 are WNHNN and SYGVQD (reference sequence). CDR3 DNA sequence: TGCGCCAGCAGTGTTTCGGGAGTCAACAATGAGCAGTTCTTC. Its translation is CASSVSGVNNEQFF.

Points on this clone: Other nucleotide sequences from this sample produce the same CDR3. The rearrangement links TRBV5-1 to TRBJ2-2; 8 bases are a match to TRBD1. Germline assignment: CDR1 SGHRS and CDR2 YFSETQ. V shed 4 bases, J shed 0 bases, and the junction held 2 bases outside the gene matches. The CDR3 is made up of 15 amino acids. CDR3 in DNA: TGCGCCAGCAGCCCGGGACAGGCGAACACCGGGGAGCTGTTTTTT. It is translated as CASSPGQANTGELFF.

V usage is TRBV28 and J usage is TRBJ2-7; 9 nucleotides agree with TRBD2. With V trimmed by 6 bases and J by 5 bases, 5 bases remained unmatched. Germline-derived CDR1 and CDR2 are MDHEN and SYDVKM. This CDR3 contains 13 residues. The CDR3 protein is CASRPGLANEQYF. The CDR3 region has the DNA TGTGCCAGCAGACCGGGACTAGCAAACGAGCAGTACTTC.

This clone turned up a few times. This sample also contains other DNA sequences that code for the same CDR3. V usage is TRBV10-3 and J usage is TRBJ1-5; the match to TRBD1 covers 10 bases. The ends lost 0 bases at V and 4 bases at J; junction bases unmatched: 0. Germline values: CDR1 ENHRY, CDR2 SYGVKD. The length of the CDR3 is 15 residues. CDR3 DNA: TGTGCCATCAGTGAGTCGGGACAGGGGAATCAGCCCCAGCATTTT. The encoded protein is CAISESGQGNQPQHF.

The chain combines TRBV7-9 with TRBJ2-7, with 10 bases fitting TRBD1. Unmatched junction bases numbered 8, after V lost 5 bases and J lost 7 bases. Germline loops: CDR1 SEHNR, CDR2 FQNEAQ (reference sequence). CDR3 length: 14 amino acids. CDR3 residues: CASSMGQGLWEQYF. CDR3 in DNA: TGTGCCAGCAGCATGGGACAGGGGCTGTGGGAGCAGTACTTC.

This clone was observed a handful of times. The chain links TRBV19 to TRBJ2-1, with TRBD1 matching over 10 bases. Trimming removed 7 bases from V and 11 bases from J; junction bases left unmatched: 8. CDR1 LNHDA and CDR2 SQIVND come from the germline V gene (reference sequence). This CDR3 region has 13 residues. CDR3 sequence (DNA): TGTGCCAGTAAGGAGACAGGGGGCGCCCAGCAGTTCTTC. Its translation: CASKETGGAQQFF. Full variable domain (remainder filled in from reference TRBV19 and TRBJ2-1): DGGITQSPKYLFRKEGQNVTLSCEQNLNHDAMYWYRQDPGQGLRLIYYSQIVNDFQKGDIAEGYSVSREKKESFPLTVTSAQKNPTAFYLCASKETGGAQQFFGPGTRLTVL.

The V gene is TRBV5-4, the J gene TRBJ1-3, with D unclear. V lost 0 bases to trimming and J lost 2 bases, with 6 bases between them. Germline values: CDR1 SGHNT, CDR2 YYREEE (reference sequence). CDR3 length: 14 residues. The chain's CDR3 is CASSLGLPGNTIYF. In DNA form, the CDR3 reads TGTGCCAGCAGCTTGGGACTCCCTGGAAACACCATATATTTT.

The CDR3 here is CASRGGGNYGYTF. CDR3 nucleotides: TGTGCCAGCAGGGGCGGGGGAAACTATGGCTACACCTTC. The V call is TRBV28, the J call TRBJ1-2, with D possibly TRBD1 on 5 matching bases. This CDR3 is built from 13 residues. Germline values: CDR1 MDHEN, CDR2 SYDVKM. Trimming stripped 6 bases from V and 2 bases from J, with 10 bases between.

J is TRBJ1-1 and V is TRBV30; D ambiguous. The V and J ends lost 4 bases and 13 bases respectively, with 22 bases between them. There are 13 residues in the CDR3. Per the germline V gene, CDR1 is GTSNPN and CDR2 is SVGIG (reference sequence). In DNA, the CDR3 is TGTGCCTGGAAAATAGATGTTGGAGGGAACGATTTCTTT. This sequence encodes CAWKIDVGGNDFF.

The chain has TRBV3-1 (or the pseudogene TRBV3-2) and TRBJ1-6, with D unclear. V shed 3 bases and J shed 8 bases, with 8 bases lying between them. This CDR3 has 13 amino acids. CDR1 and CDR2 (germline): LGHDT, YNNKEL (reference sequence). CDR3 coding DNA: TGTGCCAGCAGCCAGGGTCTAGATTCACCCCTCCACTTT. Its protein product is CASSQGLDSPLHF.

The chain couples TRBV28 to TRBJ2-1; 12 positions match TRBD2. The germline V gene has CDR1 MDHEN and CDR2 SYDVKM. With V trimmed by 4 bases and J by 4 bases, 5 bases remained unmatched. The CDR3 contains 16 residues. CDR3 DNA: TGTGCCAGCAGTTCTCCCGGACTAGCGGGATACAATGAGCAGTTCTTC. It codes for CASSSPGLAGYNEQFF.

V and J are TRBV7-3 and TRBJ2-2; TRBD2 aligns across 8 bases. The CDR3 is made up of 20 amino acids. The germline CDR1 and CDR2 sequences are SGHTA and FQGTGA. With 6 bases clipped from V and 0 bases from J, the junction kept 18 bases outside the gene matches. CDR3 nucleotide sequence: TGTGCCAGCAGTATTAGGCCTCTCGTTGCGCGGGAGGCGAACACCGGGGAGCTGTTTTTT. Protein product: CASSIRPLVAREANTGELFF.

This chain connects TRBV11-2 to TRBJ1-6; 9 bases line up with TRBD1. The germline V gene has CDR1 SGHAT and CDR2 FQNNGV. The CDR3 spans 17 residues. Trimming cost V 3 bases and J 0 bases; bases outside gene matches: 3. The CDR3 DNA is TGTGCCAGCAGCTTGGGACAGGGATCCTCCTATAATTCACCCCTCCACTTT. Residues: CASSLGQGSSYNSPLHF. The whole variable domain, filled in from reference TRBV11-2 and TRBJ1-6, reads EAGVAQSPRYKIIEKRQSVAFWCNPISGHATLYWYQQILGQGPKLLIQFQNNGVVDDSQLPKDRFSAERLKGVDSTLKIQPAKLEDSAVYLCASSLGQGSSYNSPLHFGNGTRLTVT.

The chain is built from TRBV19 and TRBJ1-2; the D gene is possibly TRBD1 (5 bases). V was clipped by 1 base and J by 8 bases, with 17 bases between them. The CDR3 runs to 15 residues. The germline CDR1 and CDR2 sequences are LNHDA and SQIVND (reference sequence). The CDR3 is CASSIGYTGAIGYTF. The CDR3 DNA sequence: TGTGCCAGTAGTATAGGATACACAGGAGCTATCGGCTACACCTTC. Combining the CDR3 with reference TRBV19 and TRBJ1-2 gives the whole variable domain DGGITQSPKYLFRKEGQNVTLSCEQNLNHDAMYWYRQDPGQGLRLIYYSQIVNDFQKGDIAEGYSVSREKKESFPLTVTSAQKNPTAFYLCASSIGYTGAIGYTFGSGTRLTVV.

This clone was counted a single time. The chain uses TRBV11-2 and TRBJ1-1; no firm D call. V lost 6 bases and J 4 bases, leaving 12 bases between the germline ends. The CDR3 loop spans 13 amino acids. Germline CDR1 reads SGHAT; CDR2 reads FQNNGV. The CDR3 spells CASSQTEATEAFF. In DNA form, the CDR3 reads TGTGCCAGCAGTCAAACTGAGGCCACTGAAGCTTTCTTT.

This chain uses TRBV29-1 with TRBJ2-1, with a possible D match to TRBD2 (5 bases). Trimming took 7 bases from V and 9 from J, leaving 13 bases between them. Germline CDR1 reads SQVTM; CDR2 reads ANQGSEA. This CDR3 has 11 amino acids. The CDR3 protein is CSALLEGEQFF. The CDR3 DNA follows: TGCAGCGCCCTGCTAGAGGGTGAGCAGTTCTTC.

This chain joins TRBV5-8 and TRBJ1-1; D gene ambiguous. The CDR3 has 12 amino acids. Deletions cut 1 base from V and 4 bases from J, with 5 bases between. Looked up from germline, CDR1 is SGHTS and CDR2 is YDEGEE. This CDR3 is CASSLRVTEAFF. The CDR3 DNA is TGTGCCAGCAGCTTGCGGGTCACTGAAGCTTTCTTT.

The chain recombines TRBV3-1 (or the pseudogene TRBV3-2) with TRBJ2-7; 9 bases are a match to TRBD2. The CDR3 loop spans 14 amino acids. The ends lost 4 bases at V and 6 bases at J; junction bases unmatched: 7. Germline CDR1 and CDR2: LGHDT and YNNKEL (reference sequence). The CDR3 spells CASSLAGAQGEQYF. Here the CDR3 DNA reads TGTGCCAGCAGCCTAGCGGGAGCTCAAGGCGAGCAGTACTTC.